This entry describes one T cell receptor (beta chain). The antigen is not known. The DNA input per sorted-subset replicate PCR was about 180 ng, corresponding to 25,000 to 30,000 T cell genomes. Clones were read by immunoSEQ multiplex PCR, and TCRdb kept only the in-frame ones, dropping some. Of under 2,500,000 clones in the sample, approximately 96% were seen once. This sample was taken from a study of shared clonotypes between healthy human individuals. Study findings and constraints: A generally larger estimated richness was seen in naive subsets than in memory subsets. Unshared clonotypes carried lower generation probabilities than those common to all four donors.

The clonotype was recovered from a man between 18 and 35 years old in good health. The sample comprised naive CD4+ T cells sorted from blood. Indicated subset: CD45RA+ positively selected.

The CDR3 reads CASSLSGTGAASKGYTF. The CDR3 coding sequence is TGTGCCAGCAGCTTATCCGGGACAGGGGCGGCTTCTAAAGGCTACACCTTC. The gene calls are TRBV7-9 and TRBJ1-2; the match to TRBD1 covers 10 bases. The length of the CDR3 is 17 residues. Germline-derived CDR1 and CDR2 are SEHNR and FQNEAQ (reference sequence). V lost 2 bases to trimming and J lost 8 bases; unmatched junction nucleotides: 14.